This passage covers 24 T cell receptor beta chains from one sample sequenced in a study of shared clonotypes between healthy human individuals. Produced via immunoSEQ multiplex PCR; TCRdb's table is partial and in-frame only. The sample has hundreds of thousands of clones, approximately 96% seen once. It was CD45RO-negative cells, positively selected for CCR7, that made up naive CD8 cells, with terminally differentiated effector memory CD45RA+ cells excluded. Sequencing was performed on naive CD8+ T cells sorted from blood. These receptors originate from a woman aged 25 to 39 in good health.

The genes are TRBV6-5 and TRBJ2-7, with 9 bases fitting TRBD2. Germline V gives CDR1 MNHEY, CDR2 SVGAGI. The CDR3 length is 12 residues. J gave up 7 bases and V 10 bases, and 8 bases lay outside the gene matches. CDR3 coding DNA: TGTGCCACCTCGACTAGCGGAGGAGAGCAGTACTTC. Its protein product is CATSTSGGEQYF.

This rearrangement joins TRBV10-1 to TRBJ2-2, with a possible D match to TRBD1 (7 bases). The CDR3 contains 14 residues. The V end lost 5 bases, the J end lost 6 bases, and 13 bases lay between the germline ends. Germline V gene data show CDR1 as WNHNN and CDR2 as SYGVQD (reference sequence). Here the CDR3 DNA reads TGCGCCAGCAGTTCAGGGGGGTCGGCCGGGGAGCTGTTTTTT. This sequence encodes CASSSGGSAGELFF.

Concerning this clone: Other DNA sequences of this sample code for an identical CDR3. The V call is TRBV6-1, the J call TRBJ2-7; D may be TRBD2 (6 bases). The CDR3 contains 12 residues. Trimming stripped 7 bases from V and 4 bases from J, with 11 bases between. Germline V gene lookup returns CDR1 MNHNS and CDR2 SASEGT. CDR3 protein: CASTGLSYEQYF. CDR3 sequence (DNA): TGTGCCAGCACGGGACTCTCTTACGAGCAGTACTTC.

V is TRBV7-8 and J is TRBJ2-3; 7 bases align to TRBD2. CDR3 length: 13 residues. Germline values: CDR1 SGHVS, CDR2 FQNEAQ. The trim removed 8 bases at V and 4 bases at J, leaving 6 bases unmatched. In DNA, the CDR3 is TGTGCCAGCTTCGCGGGAGAGGCAGATACGCAGTATTTT. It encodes CASFAGEADTQYF. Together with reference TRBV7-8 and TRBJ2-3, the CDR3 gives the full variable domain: GAGVSQSPRYKVAKRGQDVALRCDPISGHVSLFWYQQALGQGPEFLTYFQNEAQLDKSGLPSDRFFAERPEGSVSTLKIQRTQQEDSAVYLCASFAGEADTQYFGPGTRLTVL.

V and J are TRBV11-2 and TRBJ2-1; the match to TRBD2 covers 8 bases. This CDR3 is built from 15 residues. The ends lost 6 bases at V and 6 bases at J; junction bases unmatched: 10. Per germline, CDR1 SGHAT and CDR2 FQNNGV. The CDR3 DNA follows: TGTGCCAGCAGTCGGTGGGCCCGGGAGGGCAATGAGCAGTTCTTC. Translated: CASSRWAREGNEQFF.

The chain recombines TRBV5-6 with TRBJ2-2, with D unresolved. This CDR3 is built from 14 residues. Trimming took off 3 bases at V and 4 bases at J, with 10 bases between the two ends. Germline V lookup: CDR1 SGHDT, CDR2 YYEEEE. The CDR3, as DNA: TGTGCCAGCAGCTGGTCTCAGGCCACCGGGGAGCTGTTTTTT. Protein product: CASSWSQATGELFF.

The CDR3 protein is CASSRAGNTGELFF. CDR3 nucleotide sequence: TGTGCCAGCAGCCGGGCGGGAAACACCGGGGAGCTGTTTTTT. The rearrangement joins TRBV28 to TRBJ2-2; tentative D call: TRBD2 (6 bases). Germline V gene sequence: CDR1 MDHEN, CDR2 SYDVKM. V lost 6 bases and J 2 bases, leaving 10 bases between the germline ends. CDR3 length: 14 amino acids.

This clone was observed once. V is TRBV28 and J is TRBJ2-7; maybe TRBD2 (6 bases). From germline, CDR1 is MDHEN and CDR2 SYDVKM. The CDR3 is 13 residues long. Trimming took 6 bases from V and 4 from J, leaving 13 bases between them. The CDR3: CASSWDSGYEQYF. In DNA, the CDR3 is TGTGCCAGCAGCTGGGACTCCGGGTACGAGCAGTACTTC.

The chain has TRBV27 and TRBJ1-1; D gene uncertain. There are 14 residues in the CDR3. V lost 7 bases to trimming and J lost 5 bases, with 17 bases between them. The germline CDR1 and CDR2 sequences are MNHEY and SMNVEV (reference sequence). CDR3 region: CASTVVGKGTEAFF. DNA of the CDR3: TGTGCCAGCACCGTAGTGGGGAAAGGGACTGAAGCTTTCTTT.

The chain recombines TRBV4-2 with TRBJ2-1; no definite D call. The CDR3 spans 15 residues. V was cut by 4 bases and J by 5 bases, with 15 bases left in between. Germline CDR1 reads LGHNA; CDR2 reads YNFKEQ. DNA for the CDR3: TGTGCCAGCAGCCCCCCGGTGGCGGAAGACAATGAGCAGTTCTTC. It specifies CASSPPVAEDNEQFF.

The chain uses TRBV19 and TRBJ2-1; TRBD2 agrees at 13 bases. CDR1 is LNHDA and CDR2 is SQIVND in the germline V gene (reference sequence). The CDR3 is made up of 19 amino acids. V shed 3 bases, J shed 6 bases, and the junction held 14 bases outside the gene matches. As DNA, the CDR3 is TGTGCCAGTAGTATTCATGGACTAGCGGGAGTATCACAACGCAATGAGCAGTTCTTC. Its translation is CASSIHGLAGVSQRNEQFF.

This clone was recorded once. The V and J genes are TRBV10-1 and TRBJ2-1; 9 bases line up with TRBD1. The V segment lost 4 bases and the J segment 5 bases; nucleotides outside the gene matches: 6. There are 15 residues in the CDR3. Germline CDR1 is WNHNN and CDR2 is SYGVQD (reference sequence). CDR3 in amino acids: CASSVSGQGHNEQFF. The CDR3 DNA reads TGCGCCAGCAGTGTATCTGGACAGGGGCACAATGAGCAGTTCTTC.

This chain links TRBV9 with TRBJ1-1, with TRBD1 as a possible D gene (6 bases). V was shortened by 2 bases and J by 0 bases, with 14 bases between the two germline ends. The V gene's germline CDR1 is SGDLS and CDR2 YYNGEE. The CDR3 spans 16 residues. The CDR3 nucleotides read TGTGCCAGCAGCGTCGGACAGACACACATGAACACTGAAGCTTTCTTT. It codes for CASSVGQTHMNTEAFF.

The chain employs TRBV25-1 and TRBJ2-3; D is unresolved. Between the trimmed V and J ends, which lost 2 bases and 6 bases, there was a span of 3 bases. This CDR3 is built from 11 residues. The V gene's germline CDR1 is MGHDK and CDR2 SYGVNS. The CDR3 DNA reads TGTGCCAGCAGTGAACGGGATACGCAGTATTTT. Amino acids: CASSERDTQYF.

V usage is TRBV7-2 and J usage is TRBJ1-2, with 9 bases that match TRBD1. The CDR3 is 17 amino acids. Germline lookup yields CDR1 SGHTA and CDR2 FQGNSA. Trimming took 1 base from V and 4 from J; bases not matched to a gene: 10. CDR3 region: CASSLEGQGTSSYGYTF. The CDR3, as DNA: TGTGCCAGCAGCTTAGAGGGACAGGGAACTAGTAGCTATGGCTACACCTTC.

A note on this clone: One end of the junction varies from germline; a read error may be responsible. The CDR3 region is CASSFRGSKQPQHF. CDR3 in DNA: TGTGCCAGCAGTTTTCGGGGCAGCAAACAGCCCCAGCATTTT. The chain recombines TRBV28 with TRBJ1-5; perhaps TRBD1 as D (5 bases). This CDR3 spans 14 amino acids. The germline gives CDR1 MDHEN, CDR2 SYDVKM.

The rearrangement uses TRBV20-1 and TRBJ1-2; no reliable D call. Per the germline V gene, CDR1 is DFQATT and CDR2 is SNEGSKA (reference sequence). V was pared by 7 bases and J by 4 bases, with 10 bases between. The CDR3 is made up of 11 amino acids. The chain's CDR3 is CSVQISYGYTF. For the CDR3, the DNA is TGCAGTGTCCAAATCTCCTATGGCTACACCTTC.

The CDR3 DNA follows: TGTGCCAGCAGCGACAGGGGCCTCAATCAGCCCCAGCATTTT. Its protein is CASSDRGLNQPQHF. The chain couples TRBV6-5 to TRBJ1-5; 8 bases fit TRBD1. After removal of 6 bases from V and 3 bases from J, the junction contained 4 bases not matched to a gene. This CDR3 has 14 residues. CDR1 is MNHEY and CDR2 is SVGAGI in the germline V gene.

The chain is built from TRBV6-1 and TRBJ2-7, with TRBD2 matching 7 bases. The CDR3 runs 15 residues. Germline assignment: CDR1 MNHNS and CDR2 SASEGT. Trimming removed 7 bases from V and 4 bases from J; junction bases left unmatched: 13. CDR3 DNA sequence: TGTGCCAGCACCGACGGGGCCGGGAGGATTTACGAGCAGTACTTC. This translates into CASTDGAGRIYEQYF.

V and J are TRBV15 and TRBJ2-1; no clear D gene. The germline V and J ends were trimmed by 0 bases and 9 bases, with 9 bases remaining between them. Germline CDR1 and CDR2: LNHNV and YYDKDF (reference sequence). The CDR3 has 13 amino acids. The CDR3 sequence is CATSREVGSEQFF. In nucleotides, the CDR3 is TGTGCCACCAGCAGAGAAGTTGGAAGTGAGCAGTTCTTC.

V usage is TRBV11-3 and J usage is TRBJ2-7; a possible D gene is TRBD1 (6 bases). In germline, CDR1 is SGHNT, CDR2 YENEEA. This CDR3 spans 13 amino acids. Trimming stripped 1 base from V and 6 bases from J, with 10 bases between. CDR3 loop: CASSLGTVSEQYF. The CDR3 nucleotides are TGTGCCAGCAGCTTAGGGACAGTTAGCGAGCAGTACTTC.

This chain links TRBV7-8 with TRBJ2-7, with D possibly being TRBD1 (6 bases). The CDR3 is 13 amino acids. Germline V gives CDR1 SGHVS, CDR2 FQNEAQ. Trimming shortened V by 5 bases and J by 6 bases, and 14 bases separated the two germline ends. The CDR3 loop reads CASSGLHRVEQYF. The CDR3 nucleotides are TGTGCCAGCAGCGGACTTCACAGGGTCGAGCAGTACTTC.

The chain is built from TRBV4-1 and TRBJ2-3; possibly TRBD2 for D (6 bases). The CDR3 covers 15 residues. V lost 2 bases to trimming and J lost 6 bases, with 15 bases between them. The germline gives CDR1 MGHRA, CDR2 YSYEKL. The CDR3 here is CASSQMWVAGDTQYF. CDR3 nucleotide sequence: TGCGCCAGCAGCCAAATGTGGGTGGCGGGGGATACGCAGTATTTT.

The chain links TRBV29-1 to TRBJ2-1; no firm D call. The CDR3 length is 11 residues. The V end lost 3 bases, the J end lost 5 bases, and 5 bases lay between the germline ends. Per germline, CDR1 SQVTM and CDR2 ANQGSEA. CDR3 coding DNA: TGCAGCGTTGACTGGGACAATGAGCAGTTCTTC. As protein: CSVDWDNEQFF.